The clone carrying this T cell receptor (beta chain) was seen a few times. What it binds is unknown. The record originates from a study of immune cell composition in non-small cell lung cancer. At the level of the study: Lung adenocarcinoma or squamous carcinoma made up most tumours. Regarding the study as a whole: Tumour-associated clones >0.5% occurred in roughly 30% of adenocarcinomas, about 69% of squamous.

The CDR3 runs 13 residues. Germline lookup yields CDR1 MGHRA and CDR2 YSYEKL. The V end was cut by 4 bases, the J end by 8 bases, with 14 bases between. Method: immunoSEQ multiplex PCR; TCRdb's copy keeps in-frame clones and lacks some. The sample lists around 13,000 clones, over 70% seen once, with over 8.5% in the top ten. Sequenced sample: lung tumor tissue. The genes are TRBV4-1 and TRBJ1-2; D possibly corresponds to TRBD1 (5 bases). The source of this sequence is a human donor with non-small cell lung cancer. CDR3 DNA: TGCGCCAGCAGCCGGGACGGACTCGAGGGCTACACCTTC. Protein product: CASSRDGLEGYTF.